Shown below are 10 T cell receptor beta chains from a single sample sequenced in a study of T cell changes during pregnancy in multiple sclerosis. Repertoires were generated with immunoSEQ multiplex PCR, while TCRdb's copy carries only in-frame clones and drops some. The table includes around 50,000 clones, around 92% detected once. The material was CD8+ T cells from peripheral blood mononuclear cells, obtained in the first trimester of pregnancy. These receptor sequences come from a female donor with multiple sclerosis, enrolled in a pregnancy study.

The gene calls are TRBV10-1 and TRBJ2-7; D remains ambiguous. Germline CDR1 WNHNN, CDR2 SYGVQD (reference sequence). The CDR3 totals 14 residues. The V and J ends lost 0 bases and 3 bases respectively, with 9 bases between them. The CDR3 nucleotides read TGCGCCAGCAGTGAGTCGAAAACGGGCTACGAGCAGTACTTC. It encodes CASSESKTGYEQYF.

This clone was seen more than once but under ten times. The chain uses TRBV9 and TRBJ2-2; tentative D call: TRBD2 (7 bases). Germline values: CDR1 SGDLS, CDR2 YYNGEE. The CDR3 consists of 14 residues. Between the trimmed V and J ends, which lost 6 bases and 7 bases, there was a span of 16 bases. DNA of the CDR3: TGTGCCAGCACCACCGGGGGGCGGGGCGGGGAGCTGTTTTTT. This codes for CASTTGGRGGELFF.

CDR3 bases: TGTGCCTGGAGTACTGGACAGGGGGGTACTGAAGCTTTCTTT. Translating it yields CAWSTGQGGTEAFF. The chain recombines TRBV30 with TRBJ1-1; 10 nucleotides match TRBD1. Trimming at V came to 2 bases and at J to 5 bases, leaving 5 bases not matched to a gene. The CDR3 extends over 14 amino acids. In germline, CDR1 is GTSNPN, CDR2 SVGIG (reference sequence).

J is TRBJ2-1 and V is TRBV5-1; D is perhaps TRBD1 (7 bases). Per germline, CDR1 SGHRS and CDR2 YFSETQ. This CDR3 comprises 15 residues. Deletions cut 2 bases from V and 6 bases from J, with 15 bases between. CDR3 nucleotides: TGCGCCAGCAGCTTCCGGACCCAGGGGGGCAATGAGCAGTTCTTC. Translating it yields CASSFRTQGGNEQFF. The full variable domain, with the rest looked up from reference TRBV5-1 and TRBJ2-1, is KAGVTQTPRYLIKTRGQQVTLSCSPISGHRSVSWYQQTPGQGLQFLFEYFSETQRNKGNFPGRFSGRQFSNSRSEMNVSTLELGDSALYLCASSFRTQGGNEQFFGPGTRLTVL.

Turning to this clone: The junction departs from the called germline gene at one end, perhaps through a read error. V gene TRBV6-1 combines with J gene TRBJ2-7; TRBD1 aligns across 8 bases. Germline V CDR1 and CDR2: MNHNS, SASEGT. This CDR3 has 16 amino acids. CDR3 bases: TGTGCCAGCAGTGAGGCAGGGGGCGCGTTATCGAAGGGGGCAGGCTTC. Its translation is CASSEAGGALSKGAGF.

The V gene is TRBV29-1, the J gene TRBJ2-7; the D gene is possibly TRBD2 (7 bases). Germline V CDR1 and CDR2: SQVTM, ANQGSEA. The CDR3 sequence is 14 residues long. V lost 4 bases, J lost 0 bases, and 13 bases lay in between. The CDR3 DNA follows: TGCAGCGTTGGGGGGGGGCCATACTCCTACGAGCAGTACTTC. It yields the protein CSVGGGPYSYEQYF.

The chain's CDR3 is CASSPDRAGSNSPLHF. The CDR3 DNA follows: TGTGCCAGCAGCCCGGACAGGGCGGGTTCGAATTCACCCCTCCACTTT. The genes are TRBV7-3 and TRBJ1-6; 8 bases align to TRBD1. Germline CDR1 and CDR2: SGHTA and FQGTGA. J gave up 7 bases and V 5 bases, and 10 bases lay outside the gene matches. CDR3 length: 16 amino acids.

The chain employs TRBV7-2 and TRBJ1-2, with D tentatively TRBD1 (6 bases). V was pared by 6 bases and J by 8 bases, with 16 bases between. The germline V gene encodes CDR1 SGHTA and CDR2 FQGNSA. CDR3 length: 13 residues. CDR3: CASRRPGANGYTF. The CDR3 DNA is TGTGCCAGCAGACGACCAGGGGCGAACGGCTACACCTTC.

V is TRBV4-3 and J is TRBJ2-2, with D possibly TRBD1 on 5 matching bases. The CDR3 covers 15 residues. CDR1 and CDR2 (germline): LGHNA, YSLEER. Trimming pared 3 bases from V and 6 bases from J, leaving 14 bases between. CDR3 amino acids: CASSQGPVGAGELFF. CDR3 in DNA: TGCGCCAGCAGCCAGGGGCCTGTTGGGGCCGGGGAGCTGTTTTTT.

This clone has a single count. CDR3 DNA sequence: TGCGCCAGCAGCGATGAAGGGACAGGGGGCTTGAATACGCAGTATTTT. This sequence encodes CASSDEGTGGLNTQYF. The chain has TRBV5-1 and TRBJ2-3; 12 nucleotides align to TRBD1. CDR1 and CDR2 from the germline V gene are SGHRS and YFSETQ. The J segment lost 7 bases and the V segment lost 4 bases, leaving 10 bases of the junction unmatched. This CDR3 is built from 16 residues.